The 10 T cell receptor beta chains below all came from one sample that was sequenced in a study of blood T cell repertoires in COVID-19. The repertoire was sequenced with immunoSEQ multiplex PCR; TCRdb's copy has only in-frame clones and lacks some. The sample has about 180,000 clones, roughly 89% seen once. Material: PBMCs or T cells enriched from blood (not recorded which). The origin of the receptors is a woman aged 35 to 49 with acute COVID-19.

The chain recombines TRBV24-1 with TRBJ1-5; 9 bases fit TRBD1. With V trimmed by 3 bases and J by 5 bases, 7 bases remained unmatched. The CDR3 is made up of 16 amino acids. CDR1 and CDR2 (germline): KGHDR, SFDVKD. Here the CDR3 reads CATSDMDRGMYQPQHF. The CDR3 DNA reads TGTGCCACCAGTGATATGGACAGGGGTATGTATCAGCCCCAGCATTTT.

The chain joins TRBV4-1 to TRBJ2-3, with unresolved D. V was shortened by 0 bases and J by 2 bases, with 12 bases between the two germline ends. CDR3 length: 16 residues. Germline CDR1 is MGHRA and CDR2 is YSYEKL. The CDR3 bases are TGCGCCAGCAGCCAAGATCCGAGCACCTCCACAGATACGCAGTATTTT. Its translation is CASSQDPSTSTDTQYF.

This clone was picked up one time. The V and J genes are TRBV18 and TRBJ2-5, with 7 positions matching TRBD1. Per germline, CDR1 KGHSH and CDR2 LQKENI. The CDR3 consists of 16 residues. Trimming removed 3 bases from V and 3 bases from J; junction bases left unmatched: 10. The CDR3 DNA follows: TGTGCCAGCTCACCTCGACAGGGAGATGGTAAAGAGACCCAGTACTTC. Translating it yields CASSPRQGDGKETQYF.

The chain joins TRBV5-1 to TRBJ1-3; 9 nucleotides line up with TRBD1. Germline lookup yields CDR1 SGHRS and CDR2 YFSETQ. V shed 4 bases, J shed 4 bases, and the junction held 9 bases outside the gene matches. The CDR3 is made up of 16 amino acids. The CDR3 protein is CASSPQGQGSGNTIYF. For the CDR3, the DNA is TGCGCCAGCAGCCCTCAAGGACAGGGGAGCGGAAACACCATATATTTT.

V gene TRBV25-1 combines with J gene TRBJ1-1, with D unclear. This CDR3 comprises 13 residues. Germline-derived CDR1 and CDR2 are MGHDK and SYGVNS. Trimming pared 4 bases from V and 1 base from J, leaving 7 bases between. In nucleotides, the CDR3 is TGTGCCAGCAGTGGTACAGCGAACACTGAAGCTTTCTTT. Residues: CASSGTANTEAFF.

J is TRBJ2-2 and V is TRBV24-1; 15 nucleotides line up with TRBD2. This CDR3 spans 17 amino acids. V shed 3 bases and J 5 bases; nucleotides not matched to a gene: 3. Germline CDR1 is KGHDR and CDR2 is SFDVKD. The CDR3 protein is CATSDGTSGGSTGELFF. For the CDR3, the DNA is TGTGCCACCAGTGATGGGACTAGCGGGGGGAGTACCGGGGAGCTGTTTTTT.

J is TRBJ2-2 and V is TRBV5-1; TRBD1 is a possible D gene (5 bases). V was cut by 3 bases and J by 0 bases, with 12 bases left in between. Germline-derived CDR1 and CDR2 are SGHRS and YFSETQ. This CDR3 has 16 amino acids. CDR3 DNA sequence: TGCGCCAGCAGCTCCGGACAACACGCGAACACCGGGGAGCTGTTTTTT. This gives the protein CASSSGQHANTGELFF.

This clone showed up just a few times. The V call is TRBV7-9, the J call TRBJ1-1; perhaps TRBD1 as D (6 bases). The CDR3 totals 14 residues. V dropped 8 bases and J dropped 4 bases, with 17 bases sitting between them. CDR1 SEHNR and CDR2 FQNEAQ come from the germline V gene (reference sequence). CDR3 region: CASRGTGQITEAFF. CDR3 DNA: TGTGCCAGCCGAGGAACGGGACAAATCACTGAAGCTTTCTTT.

The chain carries TRBV27 and TRBJ2-7, with TRBD1 identical over 8 bases. CDR3 length: 14 amino acids. The trim removed 3 bases at V and 6 bases at J, leaving 7 bases unmatched. The V gene's germline CDR1 is MNHEY and CDR2 SMNVEV (reference sequence). DNA for the CDR3: TGTGCCAGCAGTTTGAGCTCAGGGGGCGGCGAGCAGTACTTC. This codes for CASSLSSGGGEQYF.

V and J are TRBV12-5 and TRBJ1-1; no clear D. The V gene lost 2 bases and the J gene lost 7 bases, with 8 bases spanning the gap. The CDR3 length is 12 residues. Germline CDR1 LGHNT, CDR2 FRNRAP. The CDR3 reads CASGLSQFEAFF. The CDR3 nucleotides read TGTGCTAGTGGTTTGTCGCAGTTTGAAGCTTTCTTT.